This T cell receptor beta chain was sequenced in a study of blood T cells in healthy people across ages. A second PCR of about 7 to 12 cycles used a sample-barcoded 5' primer and a J-beta primer mix. Each cDNA molecule was tagged by a template-switch adaptor with 12 random nucleotides. TCRdb reanalysed the 5' RACE reads using MiXCR and keeps one entry per CDR3 protein. The table lists approximately 1,700,000 distinct CDR3 sequences, roughly two fifths of them singletons, with more than 20% in the top ten. A note on this clonotype: Its antigen is as yet unknown.

V lost 6 bases, J lost 1 base, and 10 bases lay in between. CDR3 size: 14 residues. Study findings and constraints: Greater diversity and more naive CD4+ cells were seen in long-lived donors than in aged donors.

This TCR derives from a human donor in good health. The sequenced sample was blood. V usage is TRBV6-7 and J usage is TRBJ1-5, with no clear D. TRBV6-7 is an ORF, with its function uncertain. CDR3 loop: CASREELSNQPQHF. CDR3 bases: TGTGCCAGCAGAGAGGAATTGAGCAATCAGCCCCAGCATTTT.